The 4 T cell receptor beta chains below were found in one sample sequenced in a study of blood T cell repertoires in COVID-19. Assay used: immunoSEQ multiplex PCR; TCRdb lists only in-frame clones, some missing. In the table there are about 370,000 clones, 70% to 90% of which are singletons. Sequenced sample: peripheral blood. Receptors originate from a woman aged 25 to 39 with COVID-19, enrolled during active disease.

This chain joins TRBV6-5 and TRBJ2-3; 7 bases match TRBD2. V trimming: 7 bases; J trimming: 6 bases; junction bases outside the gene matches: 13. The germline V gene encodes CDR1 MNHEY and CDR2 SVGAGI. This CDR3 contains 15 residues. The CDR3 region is CASMGFGGNRDTQYF. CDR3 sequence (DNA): TGTGCCAGCATGGGGTTCGGGGGGAACCGGGATACGCAGTATTTT.

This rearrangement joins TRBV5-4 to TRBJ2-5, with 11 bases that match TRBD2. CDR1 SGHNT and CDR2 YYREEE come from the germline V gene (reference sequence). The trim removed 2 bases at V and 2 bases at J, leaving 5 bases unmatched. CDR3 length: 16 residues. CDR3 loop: CASSLLAGDGQETQYF. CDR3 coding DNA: TGTGCCAGCAGCTTACTAGCGGGAGATGGGCAAGAGACCCAGTACTTC.

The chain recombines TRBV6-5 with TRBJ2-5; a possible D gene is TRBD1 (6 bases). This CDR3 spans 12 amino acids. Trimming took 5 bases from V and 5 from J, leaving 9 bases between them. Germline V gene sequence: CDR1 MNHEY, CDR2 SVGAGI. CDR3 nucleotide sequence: TGTGCCAGCAGTAGGGGGTTGGAGACCCAGTACTTC. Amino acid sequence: CASSRGLETQYF.

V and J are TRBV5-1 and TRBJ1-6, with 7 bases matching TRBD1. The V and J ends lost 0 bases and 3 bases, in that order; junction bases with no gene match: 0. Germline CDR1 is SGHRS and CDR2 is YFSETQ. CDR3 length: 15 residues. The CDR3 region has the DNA TGCGCCAGCAGCTTGGGACAGGGCTATAATTCACCCCTCCACTTT. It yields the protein CASSLGQGYNSPLHF. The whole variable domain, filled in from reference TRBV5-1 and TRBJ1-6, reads KAGVTQTPRYLIKTRGQQVTLSCSPISGHRSVSWYQQTPGQGLQFLFEYFSETQRNKGNFPGRFSGRQFSNSRSEMNVSTLELGDSALYLCASSLGQGYNSPLHFGNGTRLTVT.